This is a list of T cell receptor beta chains from one sample in a study of blood T cell repertoires in COVID-19. This table comes from immunoSEQ multiplex PCR, and its TCRdb copy is limited to in-frame clones, with some not included. The top ten clones hold around 20% of a sample with some 93,000 clones, approximately 86% of them seen once. Sequences were obtained from peripheral blood. The receptors here all came from an elderly woman with acute or convalescent COVID-19. Both conserved end residues are part of each CDR3. The D gene is left open where the match is weak. The size entry is marked missing in some rows and otherwise reads once, few, many or a size class.

16,TRBD2,TRBV24-1,TRBJ2-3,NA,TGTGCCACCAGTGGCGGACTAGCGGGGGTGGGGGATACGCAGTATTTT,CATSGGLAGVGDTQYF
15,NA,TRBV5-1,TRBJ2-1,NA,TGCGCCAGCAGCCTAGGTCCAAACTCCTACAATGAGCAGTTCTTC,CASSLGPNSYNEQFF
14,NA,TRBV9,TRBJ2-3,once,TGTGCCAGCAGCGTAGATAGCGGCACAGATACGCAGTATTTT,CASSVDSGTDTQYF
15,TRBD2,TRBV7-9,TRBJ2-3,NA,TGTGCCACTTCCATTAGCGGGGGACCCCCCCGATCGCAGTATTTT,CATSISGGPPRSQYF
16,TRBD1,TRBV11-1,TRBJ1-6,NA,TGTGCCAGCAGCTTATCGGCAGGGGGCTCGAATTCACCCCTCCACTTT,CASSLSAGGSNSPLHF
16,TRBD1,TRBV11-1,TRBJ1-1,NA,TGTGCCAGCAGCCGCCGGGACAGGGGTTTGAACACTGAAGCTTTCTTT,CASSRRDRGLNTEAFF
15,TRBD1,TRBV7-2,TRBJ1-3,NA,TGTGCCAGCAGCGTACAGGGGAGGTCTGGAAACACCATATATTTT,CASSVQGRSGNTIYF
15,TRBD1,TRBV2,TRBJ2-1,few,TGTGCCAGCAGACAGGGGCTTGGATCCTACAATGAGCAGTTCTTC,CASRQGLGSYNEQFF
13,TRBD1,TRBV29-1,TRBJ1-2,NA,TGCAGCGTAGGGGACAGGTGGAACTATGGCTACACCTTC,CSVGDRWNYGYTF
13,NA,TRBV6-5,TRBJ1-2,NA,TGTGCCAGCCCTATTAAGGGAGGGCAGAAGACTCCTTTC,CASPIKGGQKTPF
13,TRBD1,TRBV5-1,TRBJ2-7,NA,TGCGCCAGCAGCTTGACAGGGGGCCACGAGCAGTACTTC,CASSLTGGHEQYF
13,NA,TRBV15,TRBJ2-7,NA,TGTGCCACCAGCAGGACAGAGTTCTACGAGCAGTACTTC,CATSRTEFYEQYF
15,NA,TRBV4-2,TRBJ1-5,NA,TGTGCCAGCAGCCAAGAACAGGGAGGGAATCAGCCCCAGCATTTT,CASSQEQGGNQPQHF
13,TRBD1,TRBV12-3/TRBV12-4,TRBJ1-3,NA,TGTGCCAGCAGCACGGGACAGGGAAACACCATATATTTT,CASSTGQGNTIYF
15,NA,TRBV2,TRBJ1-5,NA,TGTGCCAGCAGTGAAGGCAGGGGCCCCAATCAGCCCCAGCATTTT,CASSEGRGPNQPQHF
13,NA,TRBV5-4,TRBJ1-1,NA,TGTGCCAGCAGCGAGGGGACACGGGCTGAAGCTTTCTTT,CASSEGTRAEAFF
14,NA,TRBV29-1,TRBJ2-1,NA,TGCAGCGTTGGTTACGCGGGGGCCTCCAATGAGCAGTTCTTC,CSVGYAGASNEQFF
13,NA,TRBV7-3,TRBJ2-5,NA,TGTGCCAGCAGCCAAGCCCCTCCAGAGACCCAGTACTTC,CASSQAPPETQYF
15,TRBD1,TRBV5-5,TRBJ2-7,NA,TGTGCCAGCAGCTTGGCTGGACAGGAAATCTACGAGCAGTACTTC,CASSLAGQEIYEQYF
17,TRBD2,TRBV5-1,TRBJ2-3,NA,TGCGCCAGCAGCTTGATGCAGCGGGGGGGCGGTGCAGATACGCAGTATTTT,CASSLMQRGGGADTQYF
16,NA,TRBV4-1,TRBJ2-1,NA,TGCGCCAGCAGCCAAGAGGGGGGTAGCTCCTACAATGAGCAGTTCTTC,CASSQEGGSSYNEQFF
13,TRBD1,TRBV14,TRBJ1-2,few,TGTGCCAGCAGCCAGGGACAGACCTATGGCTACACCTTC,CASSQGQTYGYTF
13,NA,TRBV7-9,TRBJ2-5,once,TGTGCCAGCAGCTTAGTAGCGAAAGAGACCCAGTACTTC,CASSLVAKETQYF
17,TRBD2,TRBV2,TRBJ2-7,NA,TGTGCCAGCAGTCAACCGGGACTAGCGGGGGGGCGGAGCGAGCAGTACTTC,CASSQPGLAGGRSEQYF
13,NA,TRBV18,TRBJ2-7,NA,TGTGCCAGCTCACCAGCACGGACTTACGAGCAGTACTTC,CASSPARTYEQYF
15,TRBD1,TRBV19,TRBJ1-5,once,TGTGCCAGTAGTATAAAGACAGGGGGCAATCAGCCCCAGCATTTT,CASSIKTGGNQPQHF
16,NA,TRBV3-1/TRBV3-2,TRBJ2-7,NA,TGTGCCAGCAGCCAAGGTCGGACAGGAGGGGGCTACGAGCAGTACTTC,CASSQGRTGGGYEQYF
15,TRBD1,TRBV5-1,TRBJ1-2,once,TGCGCCAGCAGCTCGGGGACAGGGGGAAACTATGGCTACACCTTC,CASSSGTGGNYGYTF
13,NA,TRBV7-3,TRBJ1-1,NA,TGTGCCAGCAGCTTAATAGTGAACACTGAAGCTTTCTTT,CASSLIVNTEAFF
15,NA,TRBV19,TRBJ2-3,NA,TGTGCCAGTACCGAGGACTTGTTGAGCACAGATACGCAGTATTTT,CASTEDLLSTDTQYF
17,TRBD1,TRBV2,TRBJ2-6,NA,TGTGCCAGCAGGGCGGGACAGGGCAACTCTGGGGCCAACGTCCTGACTTTC,CASRAGQGNSGANVLTF
15,TRBD2,TRBV7-8,TRBJ2-1,once,TGTGCCAGCAGCTTTGGGCGGGGGGGCCGCAATGAGCAGTTCTTC,CASSFGRGGRNEQFF
15,NA,TRBV6-1,TRBJ2-3,NA,TGTGCCAGCAGTGAAGCATCCCTCGGCACAGATACGCAGTATTTT,CASSEASLGTDTQYF
14,NA,TRBV6-5,TRBJ2-7,NA,TGTGCCAGCAGTCCCACAGGGTTCGACTACGAGCAGTACTTC,CASSPTGFDYEQYF
13,NA,TRBV12-5,TRBJ2-1,few,TGTGCTAGTGGTTTGTCTAGCGCGGGGGAGCAGTTCTTC,CASGLSSAGEQFF
14,NA,TRBV5-1,TRBJ2-1,NA,TGCGCCAGCAGCCCGGGGGGCGGGTTGGGTGAGCAGTTCTTC,CASSPGGGLGEQFF
13,NA,TRBV10-3,TRBJ2-1,NA,TGTGCCACCACAGGGGGGGCGGACAATGAGCAGTTCTTC,CATTGGADNEQFF
12,TRBD2,TRBV2,TRBJ2-1,once,TGTGCCAGCCTGGGGGGGGAGGGTGAGCAGTTCTTC,CASLGGEGEQFF
13,NA,TRBV5-1,TRBJ1-2,NA,TGCGCCAGCAGCTTGGTACCGGCGGGTGGCTACACCTTC,CASSLVPAGGYTF
12,TRBD1,TRBV7-9,TRBJ1-1,few,TGTGCCAGCAGCCGACAGGGTCCTGAAGCTTTCTTT,CASSRQGPEAFF
15,TRBD2,TRBV6-4,TRBJ2-1,NA,TGTGCCAGCAGTCTAGCGGGGGGGCCGCTAAATGAGCAGTTCTTC,CASSLAGGPLNEQFF
13,NA,TRBV6-5,TRBJ1-1,NA,TGTGCCAGCAGTTTAAATATGAACACTGAAGCTTTCTTT,CASSLNMNTEAFF
14,NA,TRBV18,TRBJ2-5,NA,TGTGCCAGCTCACCGAACTTGGGGAGAGAGACCCAGTACTTC,CASSPNLGRETQYF
19,TRBD2,TRBV5-1,TRBJ2-1,NA,TGCGCCAGCAGCCCCTCGAACGGACTAGCGGGGGGCCGTGGTGATGAGCAGTTCTTC,CASSPSNGLAGGRGDEQFF
17,NA,TRBV19,TRBJ2-6,NA,TGTGCCAGTAGTGGCAGGGGCGGGGGCTCTGGGGCCAACGTCCTGACTTTC,CASSGRGGGSGANVLTF
12,NA,TRBV28,TRBJ1-6,NA,TGTGCCAGCGGGGGGGGCGGTTCACCCCTCCACTTT,CASGGGGSPLHF
18,NA,TRBV5-1,TRBJ1-4,NA,TGCGCCAGCAGCTTGGGCAGTGCCTTCTCTGGAACTAATGAAAAACTGTTTTTT,CASSLGSAFSGTNEKLFF